The clone carrying this TCR beta chain was counted only a few times. The antigen remains unidentified. CDR3 length: 17 residues. Germline V gene sequence: CDR1 LGHNT, CDR2 FRNRAP. Trimming took off 7 bases at V and 2 bases at J, with 23 bases between the two ends. All of the isolated RNA was reverse transcribed, so expressed TCRB transcripts were sequenced. Sequencing of naive, central memory and regulatory T cell samples gave an average of roughly 4 million reads. The assay was immunoSEQ multiplex PCR, and TCRdb's table has in-frame clones only and misses some. The sample includes about 700,000 clones, around 15% of them seen just once. These data come from a study of beta chain features in type 1 diabetes. Study-wide background: Age and gender were similar between patients and healthy donors, as were cell yields.

Findings of the study overall: A closer apparent resemblance between naive, central memory and Treg TCRB repertoires was seen in patients than in healthy donors. Unsettled here was the matter of whether HLA type influences TCRB rearrangement. Among patients with Type 1 diabetes, TCRB CDR3s were moderately but significantly shorter in every one of the four CD4+ subsets.

The TCR comes from a man aged 18 to 29 with type 1 diabetes. The sequencing sample was made of naive CD4+ T cells from blood. This chain joins TRBV12-5 and TRBJ1-2; maybe TRBD1 (5 bases). CDR3 nucleotide sequence: TGTGCTAGTGTTTTAGTACAGGATCATGTGTTAAACTATGGCTACACCTTC. It specifies CASVLVQDHVLNYGYTF.